This T cell receptor (beta chain) emerged from a study of shared clonotypes between healthy human individuals. This table comes from immunoSEQ multiplex PCR, and its TCRdb copy is limited to in-frame clones, with some not included. Among about 870,000 clones listed, about 91% were seen once. As defined, naive CD8 cells were CD45RO-negative and positively selected for CCR7, with terminally differentiated effector memory CD45RA+ cells excluded. Those who donated, Caucasian adults without exception, all lived in Nashville, Tennessee. Trimming at V came to 5 bases and at J to 0 bases, leaving 7 bases not matched to a gene. In germline, CDR1 is SEHNR, CDR2 FQNEAQ (reference sequence). The CDR3 is made up of 17 amino acids.

This clonotype was obtained from a man aged 25 to 40 in good health. What was sequenced was naive CD8+ T cells sorted from blood. The genes are TRBV7-9 and TRBJ2-1; 10 nucleotides match TRBD2. The CDR3 loop is CASSHSGGRFSYNEQFF. The CDR3 bases are TGTGCCAGCAGCCATAGCGGGGGGAGGTTCTCCTACAATGAGCAGTTCTTC.